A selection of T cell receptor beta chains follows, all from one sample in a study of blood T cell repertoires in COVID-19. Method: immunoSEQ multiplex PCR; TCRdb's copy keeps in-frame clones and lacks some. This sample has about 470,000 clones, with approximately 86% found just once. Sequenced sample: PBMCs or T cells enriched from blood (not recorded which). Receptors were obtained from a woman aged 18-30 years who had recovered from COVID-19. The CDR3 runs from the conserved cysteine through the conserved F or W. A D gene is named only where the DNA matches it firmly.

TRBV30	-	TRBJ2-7	TGTGCCTGTCGACCTTCCGGGACCTACGAGCAGTACTTC	CACRPSGTYEQYF
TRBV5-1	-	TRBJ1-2	TGCGCCAGCAGCTTGGGATCGGGGATCGGTTATGGCTACACCTTC	CASSLGSGIGYGYTF
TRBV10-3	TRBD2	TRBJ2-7	TGTGCCATCACCCCGGGACTAGCGGGGGCCGGGCAGTACTTC	CAITPGLAGAGQYF
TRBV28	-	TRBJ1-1	TGTGCCAGCAGTTCCTCAACGGGAACTGAAGCTTTCTTT	CASSSSTGTEAFF
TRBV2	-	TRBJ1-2	TGTGCCAGCAGGGGGGGTGGAGGGTATGGCTACACCTTC	CASRGGGGYGYTF
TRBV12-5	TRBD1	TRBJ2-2	TGTGCTAGTGCTCTGAAGACCGGGACAGGGGACGCCGGGGAGCTGTTTTTT	CASALKTGTGDAGELFF
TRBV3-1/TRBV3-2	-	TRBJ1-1	TGTGCCAGCAAACCCGTGATCTACGAAGCTTTCTTT	CASKPVIYEAFF
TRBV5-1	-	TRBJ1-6	TGCGCCAGCAGCTTGGAAGGAGTTAATTCACCCCTCCACTTT	CASSLEGVNSPLHF
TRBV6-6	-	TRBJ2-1	TGTGCCAGCACCAGGTTGAATGAGCAGTTCTTC	CASTRLNEQFF
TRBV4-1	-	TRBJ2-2	TGCGCCAGCCTCGCCCAGGGGCAGGGCGGGGAGCTGTTTTTT	CASLAQGQGGELFF
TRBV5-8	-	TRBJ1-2	TGTGCCAGCAGCTACACAGGTTCTACTATCTATGGCTACACCTTC	CASSYTGSTIYGYTF
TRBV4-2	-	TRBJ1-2	TGTGCCAGCAGCCAAGATTTAGGAGATTACTATGGCTACACCTTC	CASSQDLGDYYGYTF
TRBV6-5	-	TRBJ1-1	TGTGCCAGCAGTTACTCGAGAGTGAACACTGAAGCTTTCTTT	CASSYSRVNTEAFF
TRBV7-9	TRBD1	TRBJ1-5	TGTGCCAGCAGCTCAGACAGGGTAGGCAATCAGCCCCAGCATTTT	CASSSDRVGNQPQHF
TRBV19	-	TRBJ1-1	TGTGCCAGTAGTCCGCAGATGAACACTGAAGCTTTCTTT	CASSPQMNTEAFF
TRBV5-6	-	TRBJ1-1	TGTGCCAGCAGTAGCCTCAGGATTGAGGGCCACACTGAAGCTTTCTTT	CASSSLRIEGHTEAFF